Ten or more counts support the clone carrying this T cell receptor beta chain. As yet, its antigen is unknown. Naive CD8 T cells were picked out by sorting for CD8+CD4-CCR7+CD45RA+. The entry originates in a study of molecular identifiers for immune sequencing clone quantification. Study findings and constraints: In naive cells, clones above 20 RNA copies held under 1% of molecules, whereas in effector cells they held over 98%.

CDR1 MDHEN and CDR2 SYDVKM come from the germline V gene. Trimming at V came to 7 bases and at J to 2 bases, leaving 10 bases not matched to a gene. The CDR3 is made up of 16 amino acids. The use of previously described methods and listed TCR primers produced the bulk TCR libraries. In TCRdb, the PCR reads were re-called with MiXCR into one record per CDR3 protein. This repertoire shows some 65,000 distinct CDR3 sequences, roughly 18% found once; its top ten account for around 1.5%. This sequence originates from a human donor in good health. Some libraries in this study had Jurkat cell RNA spiked in. Sequenced material: naive CD8+ T cells from blood, with Jurkat cell RNA spiked in. The subset is: FACS-sorted CD8+CD4-CCR7+CD45RA+ naive T cells. The chain carries TRBV28 and TRBJ2-2; 7 bases are a match to TRBD1. In DNA, the CDR3 is TGTGCCAGCAACTCCGACTACAGGGGTAACACCGGGGAGCTGTTTTTT. Amino acid sequence: CASNSDYRGNTGELFF. The variable domain in full, with the rest retrieved from reference TRBV28 and TRBJ2-2, is DVKVTQSSRYLVKRTGEKVFLECVQDMDHENMFWYRQDPGLGLRLIYFSYDVKMKEKGDIPEGYSVSREKKERFSLILESASTNQTSMYLCASNSDYRGNTGELFFGEGSRLTVL.